This T cell receptor beta chain was found in a study of persistence of HIV-infected CD4 T cells. Points from the study as a whole: Within sorted populations, more oligoclonal TCRs accompanied more oligoclonal proviruses.

Lysates of CMV-infected fibroblasts at 10 ug/mL stimulated these cells. CD40L-negative CD69-negative CD45RO-high memory CD4+ T cells were sorted as populations depleted of antigen-responding cells. This was the immunoSEQ version 4 assay in survey mode. Genomic DNA was diluted to around 10 ng/uL, up to about 1 ug per sample. The table came from immunoSEQ multiplex PCR; TCRdb's copy has only in-frame clones and leaves some out. This table holds roughly 30,000 clones, roughly 82% found once. The germline gives CDR1 SGHRS, CDR2 YFSETQ. The V gene end was trimmed by 6 bases and the J gene end by 6 bases; junction bases not matched to a gene: 9. CDR3 length equals 14 residues. The sample holds one count of this clone. What it binds is not known.

The sequence was collected from an adult man with HIV who was CMV-seropositive. The V and J genes are TRBV5-1 and TRBJ1-1; 9 bases line up with TRBD1. The starting material was CD4+ T cells sorted from PBMCs after roughly 18-hour stimulation, obtained from a patient who received antiretroviral therapy. CDR3 in amino acids: CASTPITGGSEAFF. Here the CDR3 DNA reads TGCGCCAGCACCCCCATTACAGGGGGCTCTGAAGCTTTCTTT.